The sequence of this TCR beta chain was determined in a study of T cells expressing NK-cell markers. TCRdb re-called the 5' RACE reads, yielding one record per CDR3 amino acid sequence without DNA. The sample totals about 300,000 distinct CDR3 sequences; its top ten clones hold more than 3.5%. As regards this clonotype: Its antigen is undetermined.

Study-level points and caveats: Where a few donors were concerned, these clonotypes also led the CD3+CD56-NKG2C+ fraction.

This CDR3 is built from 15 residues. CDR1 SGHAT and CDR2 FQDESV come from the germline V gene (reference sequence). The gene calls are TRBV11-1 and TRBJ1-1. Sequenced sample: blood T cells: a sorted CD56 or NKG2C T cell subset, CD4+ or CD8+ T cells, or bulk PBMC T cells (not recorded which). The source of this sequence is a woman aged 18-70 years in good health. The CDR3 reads CASSPQVRGNTEAFF.